This T cell receptor beta chain was obtained from a study of a mutant IDH1 vaccine in newly diagnosed glioma. The wider study: There were eight vaccinations for patients, given in weeks 1, 3, 5, 7, 11, 15, 19 and 23. Beforehand, treatment had been radiotherapy, temozolomide, or both; the majority received both. The study, taken as a whole, reports: Most patients, around 94%, showed vaccine-induced immune responses.

With 5 bases removed from V and 5 bases from J, the gap between germline ends came to 9 bases. Germline CDR1 SEHNR, CDR2 FQNEAQ (reference sequence). The CDR3 runs to 12 residues. This table comes from immunoSEQ multiplex PCR, and its TCRdb copy is limited to in-frame clones, with some not included. The table lists around 66,000 clones, 80% of them singletons. Time point defined: week 11, during vaccination. One vaccine dose held 300 ug of mutant IDH1 20-mer peptide and came with topical imiquimod. Notes on this clone: Its antigen is not known.

The starting material was PBMCs, obtained from a glioma patient whose treatment included an IDH1 peptide vaccine. The rearrangement uses TRBV7-9 and TRBJ2-5, with TRBD2 as a possible D gene (5 bases). This receptor was obtained from a man between 50 and 59 years old with glioma. The CDR3: CASSRTGETQYF. CDR3 in DNA: TGTGCCAGCAGCCGTACGGGGGAGACCCAGTACTTC.